The next 15 T cell receptor beta chains were all read from a single sample in a study of cytomegalovirus exposure and HLA in healthy donors. 60 Vbeta and 13 Jbeta primers were used in PCR. The protocol was immunoSEQ multiplex PCR, while the TCRdb copy is restricted to in-frame clones and leaves out a portion. Of about 210,000 clones in the sample, roughly 80% were seen once. The sample was PBMCs. These receptors all come from a man in his forties in good health and CMV-seropositive.

V gene TRBV6-1 combines with J gene TRBJ1-2, with no clear D. CDR3 length: 15 amino acids. Looked up from germline, CDR1 is MNHNS and CDR2 is SASEGT. V was shortened by 1 base and J by 3 bases, with 12 bases between the two germline ends. Here the CDR3 DNA reads TGTGCCAGCAGTGAAGTTGTCCCCGGGGACTATGGCTACACCTTC. This gives the protein CASSEVVPGDYGYTF.

The gene calls are TRBV10-3 and TRBJ2-3; D is unclear. Germline V gene sequence: CDR1 ENHRY, CDR2 SYGVKD. The CDR3 is made up of 11 amino acids. In nucleotides, the CDR3 is TGTGCTGTCGGTCCTACAGATACGCAGTATTTT. This encodes CAVGPTDTQYF.

The V gene is TRBV19, the J gene TRBJ1-5; a weak D match, TRBD1 (6 bases). The V end was cut by 4 bases, the J end by 2 bases, with 15 bases between. From germline, CDR1 is LNHDA and CDR2 SQIVND (reference sequence). CDR3 length: 16 amino acids. This CDR3 reads CASSTQQGTGNQPQHF. CDR3 nucleotides: TGTGCCAGTAGTACTCAACAGGGTACGGGCAATCAGCCCCAGCATTTT.

V is TRBV6-1 and J is TRBJ1-1; a possible D gene is TRBD1 (6 bases). CDR3 length: 13 residues. Deletions cut 7 bases from V and 4 bases from J, with 13 bases between. The germline CDR1 and CDR2 sequences are MNHNS and SASEGT. The CDR3 DNA reads TGTGCCAGCAAGGGAGGGGGTGGCACTGAAGCTTTCTTT. Its translation: CASKGGGGTEAFF.

The V and J genes are TRBV2 and TRBJ2-7; 7 bases line up with TRBD2. V lost 4 bases to trimming and J lost 4 bases; unmatched junction nucleotides: 7. Germline V gene data show CDR1 as SNHLY and CDR2 as FYNNEI. This CDR3 spans 14 amino acids. The DNA of the CDR3 is TGTGCCAGCAGTGGAGGGAGGGCCGGGTACGAGCAGTACTTC. This gives the protein CASSGGRAGYEQYF.

The chain uses TRBV5-5 and TRBJ2-3, with 10 bases that match TRBD1. CDR3 length equals 17 residues. V lost 6 bases and J lost 2; bases outside the gene matches: 12. In germline, CDR1 is SGHKS, CDR2 YYEKEE (reference sequence). The CDR3 protein is CASTAQSGTGVTDTQYF. DNA for the CDR3: TGTGCCAGCACCGCCCAATCCGGGACAGGGGTCACAGATACGCAGTATTTT.

Only a few counts were recorded for this clone. The chain combines TRBV28 with TRBJ1-4; D is possibly TRBD1 (6 bases). The CDR3 runs to 18 residues. Looked up from germline, CDR1 is MDHEN and CDR2 is SYDVKM. With 5 bases removed from V and 9 bases from J, the gap between germline ends came to 28 bases. CDR3 DNA: TGTGCCAGCAGTCGCAAACAGGGAGTATATAGACCTAACCAAAAACTGTTTTTT. Its protein is CASSRKQGVYRPNQKLFF.

The chain has TRBV10-1 and TRBJ2-1; 8 positions agree with TRBD1. This CDR3 is 14 amino acids long. Germline V gene data show CDR1 as WNHNN and CDR2 as SYGVQD (reference sequence). V lost 6 bases to trimming and J lost 7 bases; unmatched junction nucleotides: 8. Here the CDR3 reads CASRQGASWNEQFF. The CDR3 region has the DNA TGCGCCAGCAGGCAGGGGGCTTCGTGGAATGAGCAGTTCTTC.

The chain has TRBV5-5 and TRBJ1-5, with a weak D call TRBD1 (6 bases). Germline lookup yields CDR1 SGHKS and CDR2 YYEKEE (reference sequence). The V and J ends lost 0 bases and 5 bases respectively, with 9 bases between them. CDR3 length: 14 residues. The CDR3 DNA follows: TGTGCCAGCAGCTTGGAGACAGGTTATCAGCCCCAGCATTTT. The encoded protein is CASSLETGYQPQHF.

As for this clone: At one end, the junction sequence differs from germline, possibly due to a read error. The V gene is TRBV10-3, the J gene TRBJ1-5; tentatively, D is TRBD1 (5 bases). The CDR3 is made up of 15 amino acids. Germline assignment: CDR1 ENHRY and CDR2 SYGVKD. The CDR3: CASSDWGDSNQPQHF. The CDR3 bases are TGTGCCAGCAGTGATTGGGGGGATAGCAATCAGCCCCAGCATTTT.

The chain links TRBV19 to TRBJ1-1, with D unresolved. V lost 7 bases and J lost 5, with 14 bases in between. The CDR3 consists of 13 residues. Germline V gene lookup returns CDR1 LNHDA and CDR2 SQIVND (reference sequence). In DNA, the CDR3 is TGTGCCAGTAAGGAAGGGAGTTATACTGAAGCTTTCTTT. Amino acids: CASKEGSYTEAFF.

The chain links TRBV5-1 to TRBJ2-5, with TRBD1 matching over 8 bases. The germline CDR1 and CDR2 sequences are SGHRS and YFSETQ. This CDR3 comprises 15 residues. V was clipped by 1 base and J by 2 bases; unmatched bases: 4. The CDR3 bases are TGCGCCAGCAGCTTGACAGGGGGGTCTCAAGAGACCCAGTACTTC. Translating it yields CASSLTGGSQETQYF.

The rearrangement joins TRBV27 to TRBJ2-7, with 7 bases identical to TRBD1. Per germline, CDR1 MNHEY and CDR2 SMNVEV (reference sequence). V shed 3 bases and J 9 bases; nucleotides not matched to a gene: 17. The CDR3 consists of 16 residues. For the CDR3, the DNA is TGTGCCAGCAGTTTTTCCCACAACGACAGGGTTCGTGGGCAGTACTTC. Its translation: CASSFSHNDRVRGQYF.

This chain connects TRBV29-1 to TRBJ1-2; 7 nucleotides line up with TRBD1. V dropped 5 bases and J dropped 8; count of bases not matched to a gene: 5. The CDR3 sequence is 11 residues long. CDR1 is SQVTM and CDR2 is ANQGSEA in the germline V gene. The CDR3 loop is CSVPTGEGYTF. The CDR3 DNA is TGCAGCGTTCCAACAGGGGAAGGCTACACCTTC.

The J gene is TRBJ2-7, the V gene TRBV7-2; D remains ambiguous. This CDR3 has 15 residues. V was shortened by 5 bases and J by 0 bases, with 14 bases between the two germline ends. Germline loops: CDR1 SGHTA, CDR2 FQGNSA. CDR3 sequence reads: CASSPGSTLSYEQYF. CDR3 sequence (DNA): TGTGCCAGCAGCCCCGGTAGCACCCTCTCCTACGAGCAGTACTTC.